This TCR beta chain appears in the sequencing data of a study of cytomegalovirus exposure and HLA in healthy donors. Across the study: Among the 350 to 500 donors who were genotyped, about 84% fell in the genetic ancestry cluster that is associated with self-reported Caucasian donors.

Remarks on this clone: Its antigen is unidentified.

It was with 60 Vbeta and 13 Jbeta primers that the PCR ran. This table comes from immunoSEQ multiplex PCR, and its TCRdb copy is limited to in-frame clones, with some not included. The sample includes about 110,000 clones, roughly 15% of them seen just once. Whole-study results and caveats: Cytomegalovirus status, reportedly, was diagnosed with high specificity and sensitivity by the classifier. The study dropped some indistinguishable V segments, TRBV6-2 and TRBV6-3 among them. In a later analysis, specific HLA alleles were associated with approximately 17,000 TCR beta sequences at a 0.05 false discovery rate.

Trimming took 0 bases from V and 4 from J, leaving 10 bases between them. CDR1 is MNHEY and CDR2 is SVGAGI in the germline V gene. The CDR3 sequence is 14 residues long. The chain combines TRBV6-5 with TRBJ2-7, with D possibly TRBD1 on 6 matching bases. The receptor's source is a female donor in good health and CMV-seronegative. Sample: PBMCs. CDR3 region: CASSYSWDTYEQYF. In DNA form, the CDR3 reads TGTGCCAGCAGTTACTCGTGGGACACTTACGAGCAGTACTTC.